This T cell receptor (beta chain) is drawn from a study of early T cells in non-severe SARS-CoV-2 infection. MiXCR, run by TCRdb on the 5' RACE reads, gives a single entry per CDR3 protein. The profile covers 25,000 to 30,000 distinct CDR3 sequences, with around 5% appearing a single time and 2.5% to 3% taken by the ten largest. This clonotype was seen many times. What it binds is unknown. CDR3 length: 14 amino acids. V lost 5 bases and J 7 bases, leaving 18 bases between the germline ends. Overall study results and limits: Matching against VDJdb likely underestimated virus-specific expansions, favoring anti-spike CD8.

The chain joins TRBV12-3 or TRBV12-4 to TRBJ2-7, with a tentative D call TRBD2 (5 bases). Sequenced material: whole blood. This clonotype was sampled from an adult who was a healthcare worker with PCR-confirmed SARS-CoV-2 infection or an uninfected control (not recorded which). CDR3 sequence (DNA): TGTGCCAGCAGTCGAGGGTCCTCAGTTGGAGAGCAGTACTTC. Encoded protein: CASSRGSSVGEQYF.